This passage covers 28 T cell receptor beta chains from one sample sequenced in a study of blood T cell repertoires in COVID-19. Method: immunoSEQ multiplex PCR; TCRdb's copy keeps in-frame clones and lacks some. The sample carries roughly 350,000 clones, roughly 90% recorded once. Specimen: PBMCs or T cells enriched from blood (not recorded which). The receptors originated from a woman aged 25-40 years who had recovered from COVID-19.

The V call is TRBV7-2, the J call TRBJ1-3; D not resolved. The CDR3 covers 15 residues. V gave up 1 base and J gave up 0 bases, with 7 bases separating them. Germline-derived CDR1 and CDR2 are SGHTA and FQGNSA. DNA for the CDR3: TGTGCCAGCAGCTTAGACAGCACCTCTGGAAACACCATATATTTT. Translation gives CASSLDSTSGNTIYF. The entire variable domain, with the rest obtained from reference TRBV7-2 and TRBJ1-3, is as follows: GAGVSQSPSNKVTEKGKDVELRCDPISGHTALYWYRQSLGQGLEFLIYFQGNSAPDKSGLPSDRFSAERTGGSVSTLTIQRTQQEDSAVYLCASSLDSTSGNTIYFGEGSWLTVV.

The gene calls are TRBV6-1 and TRBJ1-6; 7 bases are shared with TRBD1. Trimming took 3 bases from V and 5 from J; bases not matched to a gene: 1. This CDR3 spans 14 amino acids. CDR1 and CDR2 from the germline V gene are MNHNS and SASEGT. The CDR3 bases are TGTGCCAGCAGTGATACAGGGGATAATTCACCCCTCCACTTT. It specifies CASSDTGDNSPLHF.

CDR3 coding DNA: TGTGCCAGCAGCTTGGTTTGGGCAGGGGGCCGGCCAGATACGCAGTATTTT. Protein sequence: CASSLVWAGGRPDTQYF. The genes are TRBV5-5 and TRBJ2-3; 8 bases align to TRBD1. CDR3 length equals 17 residues. Germline loops: CDR1 SGHKS, CDR2 YYEKEE (reference sequence). V gave up 0 bases and J gave up 4 bases; unmatched junction bases: 10.

This chain joins TRBV4-1 and TRBJ1-5, with D possibly being TRBD1 (5 bases). V gave up 1 base and J gave up 4 bases, with 14 bases separating them. Germline loops: CDR1 MGHRA, CDR2 YSYEKL. This CDR3 has 16 residues. CDR3 DNA: TGCGCCAGCAGCCAAGGGAGGGACGGATGGAATCAGCCCCAGCATTTT. Translation gives CASSQGRDGWNQPQHF.

The chain joins TRBV7-9 to TRBJ2-1, with TRBD2 matching over 7 bases. V trimming: 1 base; J trimming: 6 bases; junction bases outside the gene matches: 9. This CDR3 has 16 amino acids. CDR1 is SEHNR, CDR2 FQNEAQ, per germline (reference sequence). This CDR3 reads CASSLGSAGPSNEQFF. CDR3 DNA sequence: TGTGCCAGCAGCTTAGGGTCAGCGGGGCCGAGCAATGAGCAGTTCTTC.

This sequence joins TRBV7-3 and TRBJ2-2; D is possibly TRBD2 (5 bases). This CDR3 spans 12 amino acids. The V and J ends lost 6 bases and 6 bases respectively, with 8 bases between them. The germline V gene has CDR1 SGHTA and CDR2 FQGTGA. Here the CDR3 reads CASSSGSGELFF. The CDR3 DNA is TGTGCCAGCAGTTCGGGGTCCGGGGAGCTGTTTTTT.

The rearrangement links TRBV10-3 to TRBJ1-1; D is ambiguous. This CDR3 is built from 11 residues. The V gene's germline CDR1 is ENHRY and CDR2 SYGVKD. Trimming cost V 10 bases and J 12 bases, with 18 bases left between them. The CDR3 bases are TGTGCCAGCTCTGGGGAGATTGGAACTTTCTTT. Its protein is CASSGEIGTFF.

This clone turned up a few times. This chain links TRBV27 with TRBJ2-7; possible D gene TRBD2, 6 bases. The CDR3 sequence is 12 residues long. CDR1 and CDR2 (germline): MNHEY, SMNVEV (reference sequence). V lost 5 bases to trimming and J lost 7 bases, with 12 bases between them. As DNA, the CDR3 is TGTGCCAGCAGTGAACTGGAGGGGGAGCAGTACTTC. Encoded protein: CASSELEGEQYF.

The CDR3 nucleotides are TGTGCCAGCAGTTCCAGGGGTTTTCGCAATGAGCAGTTCTTC. This encodes CASSSRGFRNEQFF. The rearrangement joins TRBV27 to TRBJ2-1, with D possibly being TRBD1 (6 bases). This CDR3 is built from 14 residues. Between the trimmed V and J ends, which lost 4 bases and 6 bases, there was a span of 13 bases. Germline assignment: CDR1 MNHEY and CDR2 SMNVEV (reference sequence).

This chain links TRBV18 with TRBJ2-1; TRBD2 matches at 7 bases. Germline values: CDR1 KGHSH, CDR2 LQKENI. The CDR3 consists of 12 residues. The V gene end was trimmed by 4 bases and the J gene end by 9 bases; junction bases not matched to a gene: 3. CDR3 DNA: TGTGCCAGCTCACGGGGGGGGACTGAGCAGTTCTTC. It is translated as CASSRGGTEQFF. The full variable domain, rest sourced from reference TRBV18 and TRBJ2-1, is NAGVMQNPRHLVRRRGQEARLRCSPMKGHSHVYWYRQLPEEGLKFMVYLQKENIIDESGMPKERFSAEFPKEGPSILRIQQVVRGDSAAYFCASSRGGTEQFFGPGTRLTVL.

This sequence joins TRBV11-2 and TRBJ2-2; 10 nucleotides line up with TRBD2. The CDR3 has 15 residues. The V segment lost 4 bases and the J segment 4 bases; nucleotides outside the gene matches: 3. Germline loops: CDR1 SGHAT, CDR2 FQNNGV. In nucleotides, the CDR3 is TGTGCCAGCAGCTCCGGACTAGCGGTCACCGGGGAGCTGTTTTTT. Protein: CASSSGLAVTGELFF.

The V and J genes are TRBV19 and TRBJ1-6; a possible D gene is TRBD1 (6 bases). Germline V lookup: CDR1 LNHDA, CDR2 SQIVND (reference sequence). Trimming removed 3 bases at V and 10 bases at J, with 16 bases between. The CDR3 spans 15 residues. Here the CDR3 DNA reads TGTGCCAGTAGTATTTTGGCAGGGGACGGGTCACCCCTCCACTTT. Amino acids: CASSILAGDGSPLHF. The whole variable domain, remainder taken from reference TRBV19 and TRBJ1-6, is DGGITQSPKYLFRKEGQNVTLSCEQNLNHDAMYWYRQDPGQGLRLIYYSQIVNDFQKGDIAEGYSVSREKKESFPLTVTSAQKNPTAFYLCASSILAGDGSPLHFGNGTRLTVT.

The gene calls are TRBV28 and TRBJ1-2, with TRBD1 as a possible D gene (6 bases). Trimming took 7 bases from V and 5 from J, leaving 14 bases between them. The CDR3 length is 13 residues. Germline lookup yields CDR1 MDHEN and CDR2 SYDVKM. The CDR3 loop is CASKVGGAYGYTF. As DNA, the CDR3 is TGTGCCAGCAAAGTCGGGGGGGCTTATGGCTACACCTTC.

V gene TRBV7-2 combines with J gene TRBJ2-4; D gene ambiguous. Germline CDR1 is SGHTA and CDR2 is FQGNSA. The CDR3 has 13 residues. V was clipped by 0 bases and J by 6 bases, with 6 bases between them. The DNA of the CDR3 is TGTGCCAGCAGCTTAGCCGAACTAAACATTCAGTACTTC. Protein sequence: CASSLAELNIQYF.

J is TRBJ2-5 and V is TRBV3-1 (or the pseudogene TRBV3-2); the match to TRBD1 covers 7 bases. Germline CDR1 LGHDT, CDR2 YNNKEL (reference sequence). The V gene end was trimmed by 4 bases and the J gene end by 2 bases; junction bases not matched to a gene: 1. The CDR3 loop spans 13 amino acids. In nucleotides, the CDR3 is TGTGCCAGCAGCCCGGGACAGCAAGAGACCCAGTACTTC. Protein: CASSPGQQETQYF.

CDR3 sequence reads: CAISDRIGTGTGNEQFF. For the CDR3, the DNA is TGTGCCATCAGTGACAGGATTGGGACAGGGACGGGCAATGAGCAGTTCTTC. The genes are TRBV10-3 and TRBJ2-1, with TRBD1 identical over 9 bases. V lost 3 bases and J lost 6; bases outside the gene matches: 12. The length of the CDR3 is 17 residues. Germline values: CDR1 ENHRY, CDR2 SYGVKD.

The chain links TRBV6-5 to TRBJ2-7; 7 nucleotides agree with TRBD1. The length of the CDR3 is 14 residues. Trimming took 7 bases from V and 12 from J; bases not matched to a gene: 18. Germline CDR1 and CDR2: MNHEY and SVGAGI. CDR3 amino acids: CASISDRASPLPYF. The CDR3 DNA reads as TGTGCCAGCATATCCGACAGGGCATCCCCCCTCCCGTACTTC.

The chain's CDR3 is CASSYWGDAEQFF. CDR3 sequence (DNA): TGTGCCAGCAGTTACTGGGGGGACGCAGAGCAGTTCTTC. J is TRBJ2-1 and V is TRBV6-5; D is perhaps TRBD2 (6 bases). V was clipped by 1 base and J by 10 bases, with 11 bases between them. Germline CDR1 MNHEY, CDR2 SVGAGI. The CDR3 spans 13 residues.

This sequence joins TRBV9 and TRBJ2-6; maybe TRBD1 (6 bases). Germline V gene lookup returns CDR1 SGDLS and CDR2 YYNGEE. The CDR3 runs to 16 residues. The germline V and J ends were trimmed by 3 bases and 1 base, with 11 bases remaining between them. CDR3 protein: CASSGGQGSGANVLTF. Here the CDR3 DNA reads TGTGCCAGCAGCGGGGGCCAGGGGTCTGGGGCCAACGTCCTGACTTTC.

The chain employs TRBV5-1 and TRBJ2-1, with 10 nucleotides matching TRBD1. V dropped 0 bases and J dropped 4; count of bases not matched to a gene: 1. The CDR3 loop spans 15 amino acids. Germline CDR1 is SGHRS and CDR2 is YFSETQ. The CDR3: CASSLEGQGYNEQFF. CDR3 nucleotides: TGCGCCAGCAGCTTGGAGGGACAGGGGTACAATGAGCAGTTCTTC.

This sequence joins TRBV19 and TRBJ2-4; 7 bases are a match to TRBD1. The CDR3 runs 16 residues. Germline assignment: CDR1 LNHDA and CDR2 SQIVND (reference sequence). J was trimmed by 6 bases and V by 1 base; bases with no gene match: 9. CDR3 nucleotide sequence: TGTGCCAGTAGTATAGGGGACAGCGCCCCGGGAAACATTCAGTACTTC. Protein: CASSIGDSAPGNIQYF.

The chain carries TRBV7-9 and TRBJ1-6; a weak D match, TRBD1 (6 bases). Germline loops: CDR1 SEHNR, CDR2 FQNEAQ (reference sequence). Trimming took 7 bases from V and 11 from J, leaving 21 bases between them. The length of the CDR3 is 15 residues. CDR3 sequence: CASTKGGVGAPPLHF. CDR3 bases: TGTGCCAGCACCAAGGGGGGGGTCGGAGCTCCACCCCTCCACTTT.

The chain is built from TRBV5-4 and TRBJ2-3; 11 bases are shared with TRBD2. Germline assignment: CDR1 SGHNT and CDR2 YYREEE (reference sequence). The V gene end was trimmed by 4 bases and the J gene end by 0 bases; junction bases not matched to a gene: 4. CDR3 length: 16 residues. CDR3 region: CASSLRLAGSTDTQYF. The CDR3, as DNA: TGTGCCAGCAGCCTACGACTAGCGGGGAGCACAGATACGCAGTATTTT.

V gene TRBV2 combines with J gene TRBJ1-5, with 10 bases fitting TRBD1. This CDR3 has 16 amino acids. Germline V gives CDR1 SNHLY, CDR2 FYNNEI. V lost 6 bases and J lost 2; bases outside the gene matches: 7. This CDR3 reads CASRQTGGEGNQPQHF. CDR3 nucleotide sequence: TGTGCCAGCAGGCAGACAGGGGGCGAGGGCAATCAGCCCCAGCATTTT. Using reference TRBV2 and TRBJ1-5 for the parts outside the CDR3, the full variable domain is EPEVTQTPSHQVTQMGQEVILRCVPISNHLYFYWYRQILGQKVEFLVSFYNNEISEKSEIFDDQFSVERPDGSNFTLKIRSTKLEDSAMYFCASRQTGGEGNQPQHFGDGTRLSIL.

The genes are TRBV19 and TRBJ1-5; D is unresolved. CDR3 length equals 13 residues. In germline, CDR1 is LNHDA, CDR2 SQIVND (reference sequence). Trimming removed 3 bases from V and 7 bases from J, with 10 bases in between. The CDR3: CASSMFGEQPQHF. CDR3 coding DNA: TGTGCCAGTAGTATGTTCGGGGAACAGCCCCAGCATTTT.

The J gene is TRBJ1-3, the V gene TRBV7-8; 10 bases agree with TRBD1. Germline V lookup: CDR1 SGHVS, CDR2 FQNEAQ. The J segment lost 2 bases and the V segment lost 5 bases, leaving 3 bases of the junction unmatched. This CDR3 region has 15 residues. Here the CDR3 reads CASSPDRGAGNTIYF. The DNA of the CDR3 is TGTGCCAGCAGCCCGGACAGGGGGGCTGGAAACACCATATATTTT.

The chain links TRBV7-2 to TRBJ2-5; 8 bases match TRBD2. Germline values: CDR1 SGHTA, CDR2 FQGNSA. With V trimmed by 2 bases and J by 5 bases, 10 bases remained unmatched. The CDR3 runs to 16 residues. The CDR3 nucleotides are TGTGCCAGCAGCTTAAATTTGGCGGGAGGACGGGAGACCCAGTACTTC. Translation: CASSLNLAGGRETQYF.

Details on this clone: Mismatch with germline at one junction end may stem from a read error. The rearrangement joins TRBV7-2 to TRBJ2-7, with 7 bases fitting TRBD2. CDR1 SGHTA and CDR2 FQGNSA come from the germline V gene. This CDR3 is built from 14 residues. CDR3 residues: CASSLAAPSYEQYF. The CDR3 DNA is TGTGCCAGCAGCCTAGCGGCACCTTCCTACGAGCAGTACTTC.